This T cell receptor (beta chain) stems from a study of shared clonotypes between healthy human individuals. General study results and limits: Researchers sampled only blood; tissue repertoires likely differ.

Comments on this clone: The antigen is unknown.

TCRdb keeps only in-frame clones here, not all; method: immunoSEQ multiplex PCR. The table has over 1.5 million clones, 95% to 99% seen once; the top ten hold roughly 0.42%. This sequence originates from a man under 40 in good health. Material for sequencing was naive CD4+ T cells sorted from blood. Subset denoted: CD45RA+ positively selected.

The CDR3 spells CASSPPIADTQYF. CDR3 coding DNA: TGTGCCAGCTCACCACCGATTGCAGATACGCAGTATTTT. V gene TRBV18 combines with J gene TRBJ2-3; the D is unclear. CDR1 is KGHSH and CDR2 is LQKENI in the germline V gene. Trimming left V 0 bases short and J 4 bases short, with 5 bases between. CDR3 size: 13 residues.